The present T cell receptor (beta chain) was sequenced within a study of response to subunit inactivated influenza vaccine. Broader study findings: There was a suggestion from the authors that each seasonal influenza vaccination recruits few new T cells.

Germline loops: CDR1 MNHEY, CDR2 SVGAGI. The CDR3 consists of 15 residues. V lost 0 bases to trimming and J lost 5 bases; unmatched junction nucleotides: 6. Details on this clonotype: The antigen is not known.

TCRdb independently ran MiXCR on the RT-PCR reads; one entry per CDR3 protein. Of 710,000 or so distinct CDR3 sequences listed, less than 20% are singletons. This TCR derives from a man in his forties or fifties who received an inactivated influenza vaccine. The chain recombines TRBV6-5 with TRBJ2-5; 7 bases map to TRBD1. The sample in question was PBMCs from blood, obtained about 13 days after vaccination. Written as DNA, the CDR3 is TGTGCCAGCAGTTACTCGACCCGACAGGGCGAGACCCAGTACTTC. Amino acid sequence: CASSYSTRQGETQYF.